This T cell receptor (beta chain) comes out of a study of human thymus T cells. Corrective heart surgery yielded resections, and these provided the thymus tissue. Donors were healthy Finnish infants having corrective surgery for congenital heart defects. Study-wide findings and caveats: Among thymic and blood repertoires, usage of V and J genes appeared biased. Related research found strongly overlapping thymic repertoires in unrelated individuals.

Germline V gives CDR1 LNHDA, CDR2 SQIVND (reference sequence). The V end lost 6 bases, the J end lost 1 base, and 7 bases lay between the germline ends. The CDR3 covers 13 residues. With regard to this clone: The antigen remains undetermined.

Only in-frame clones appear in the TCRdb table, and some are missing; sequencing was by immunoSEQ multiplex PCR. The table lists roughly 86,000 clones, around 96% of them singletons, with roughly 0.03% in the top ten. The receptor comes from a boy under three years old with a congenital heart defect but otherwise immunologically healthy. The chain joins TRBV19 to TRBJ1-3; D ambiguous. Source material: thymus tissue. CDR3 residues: CASSLPSGNTIYF. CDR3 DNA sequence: TGTGCCAGTAGCCTTCCGTCTGGAAACACCATATATTTT.